Below, one T cell receptor beta chain is given with its context. This entry is derived from a study of monozygotic twins with inflammatory bowel disease. CDR1 and CDR2 from the germline V gene are MNHNS and SASEGT. The CDR3 length is 14 residues. Eight reactions per sample, run separately, yielded cDNA. Using the 5' RACE reads, TCRdb records one entry per CDR3 protein without DNA. This sample's table has 150,000 to 200,000 distinct CDR3 sequences. What was sequenced was blood. This chain links TRBV6-1 with TRBJ2-7. The sequence came from a human donor with ulcerative colitis or Crohn's disease, or a healthy co-twin of an affected twin (not recorded which). The CDR3 sequence is CASSRLESSYEQYF.